Below, 29 T cell receptor beta chains from the same sample are listed, as sequenced in a study of T cell repertoires in cytomegalovirus infection. MiXCR, run by TCRdb on the reads, gives a single entry per CDR3 protein. The sample contains 350,000 to 550,000 distinct CDR3 sequences, 25% to 40% of which appear only once. Sequenced input: PBMCs. All receptors derive from a human donor in good health (CMV status not recorded). Some clones in this sample may be carry-over from other donors' samples.

V is TRBV20-1 and J is TRBJ1-2, with a weak D call TRBD1 (6 bases). Germline assignment: CDR1 DFQATT and CDR2 SNEGSKA (reference sequence). The V end was cut by 6 bases, the J end by 4 bases, with 15 bases between. This CDR3 comprises 13 residues. The CDR3 bases are TGCAGTGCGTCGGACAGTAGAATCTATGGCTACACCTTC. Amino acids: CSASDSRIYGYTF.

This clonotype was recorded a few times. CDR3 coding DNA: TGTGCCATCAGTGGGGGGGCGTTAAACATTCAGTACTTC. Translation gives CAISGGALNIQYF. The chain recombines TRBV10-3 with TRBJ2-4, with D perhaps matching TRBD1 or TRBD2 (6 bases each). Between the trimmed V and J ends, which lost 4 bases and 6 bases, there was a span of 10 bases. From germline, CDR1 is ENHRY and CDR2 SYGVKD. The CDR3 has 13 residues.

The chain uses TRBV4-1 and TRBJ1-6; no definite D call. The CDR3 covers 16 residues. V gave up 1 base and J gave up 4 bases, with 11 bases separating them. Germline V gene data show CDR1 as MGHRA and CDR2 as YSYEKL. CDR3: CASSQGSATYNSPLHF. CDR3 sequence (DNA): TGCGCCAGCAGCCAAGGATCAGCGACATATAATTCACCCCTCCACTTT.

The table lists this clonotype with many counts. The chain has TRBV19 and TRBJ2-3; 12 positions agree with TRBD2. CDR1 LNHDA and CDR2 SQIVND come from the germline V gene (reference sequence). This CDR3 spans 16 amino acids. Germline trimming cut 3 bases from V and 2 bases from J; bases unmatched to any gene: 3. The chain's CDR3 is CASSILAGGATDTQYF. The CDR3, as DNA: TGTGCCAGTAGTATCCTAGCGGGGGGGGCCACAGATACGCAGTATTTT.

The CDR3 DNA reads TGTGCCAGTAGTCCCCGACAGTATGGCTACACCTTC. Translated, it gives CASSPRQYGYTF. V is TRBV19 and J is TRBJ1-2; tentative D call: TRBD1 (5 bases). This CDR3 has 12 residues. Germline lookup yields CDR1 LNHDA and CDR2 SQIVND (reference sequence). Trimming removed 5 bases from V and 5 bases from J, with 9 bases in between.

This clonotype was detected ten times or more. The rearrangement joins TRBV12-3 or TRBV12-4 to TRBJ1-1; no clear D. The CDR3 contains 17 residues. V lost 2 bases to trimming and J lost 4 bases, with 20 bases between them. CDR3 in amino acids: CASSLTNLRKKGTEAFF. In DNA form, the CDR3 reads TGTGCCAGCAGTTTAACGAATCTCCGGAAAAAGGGCACTGAAGCTTTCTTT.

V and J are TRBV15 and TRBJ1-2; unclear D gene. Trimming took 0 bases from V and 0 from J, leaving 11 bases between them. The CDR3 spans 16 residues. Germline assignment: CDR1 LNHNV and CDR2 YYDKDF (reference sequence). The CDR3 coding sequence is TGTGCCACCAGCAGAGATCGAGGAATTACTAACTATGGCTACACCTTC. This gives the protein CATSRDRGITNYGYTF.

V gene TRBV29-1 combines with J gene TRBJ1-2, with 8 nucleotides matching TRBD1. The CDR3 contains 15 residues. Germline V gene lookup returns CDR1 SQVTM and CDR2 ANQGSEA. J gave up 2 bases and V 6 bases, and 11 bases lay outside the gene matches. The DNA for the CDR3 is TGCAGCGTCCCAACCGGACAGGGCCCCAACTATGGCTACACCTTC. Translated, it gives CSVPTGQGPNYGYTF.

Here the CDR3 DNA reads TGTGCCAGCAGCCGCGGAGGGGGTGGCGGAAACACCATATATTTT. As protein: CASSRGGGGGNTIYF. The chain has TRBV5-4 and TRBJ1-3; a possible D gene is TRBD1 (6 bases). Germline V gene data show CDR1 as SGHNT and CDR2 as YYREEE (reference sequence). Trimming took off 4 bases at V and 4 bases at J, with 15 bases between the two ends. The CDR3 has 15 amino acids.

The chain links TRBV18 to TRBJ1-6; weak D call: TRBD1 (6 bases). CDR3 length equals 17 residues. Germline CDR1 reads KGHSH; CDR2 reads LQKENI. V lost 0 bases to trimming and J lost 12 bases, with 21 bases between them. CDR3 nucleotides: TGTGCCAGCTCACCACCAGGGACACAGGTCGGGGTCGGACCCCTCCACTTT. Its protein product is CASSPPGTQVGVGPLHF.

This clonotype was observed once. The rearrangement joins TRBV29-1 to TRBJ1-1, with 7 bases that match TRBD1. The junction had 3 bases not matched to a gene; V was cut back by 7 bases and J by 1 base. The CDR3 runs 12 residues. Germline values: CDR1 SQVTM, CDR2 ANQGSEA. In nucleotides, the CDR3 is TGCAGCGCGGGACAGCCGAACACTGAAGCTTTCTTT. This codes for CSAGQPNTEAFF. The whole variable domain, remainder taken from reference TRBV29-1 and TRBJ1-1, is SAVISQKPSRDICQRGTSLTIQCQVDSQVTMMFWYRQQPGQSLTLIATANQGSEATYESGFVIDKFPISRPNLTFSTLTVSNMSPEDSSIYLCSAGQPNTEAFFGQGTRLTVV.

V and J are TRBV12-3 or TRBV12-4 and TRBJ2-5, with D uncertain. Trimming left V 0 bases short and J 3 bases short, with 8 bases between. The CDR3 sequence is 14 residues long. The chain's CDR3 is CASSLAYGEETQYF. The CDR3 DNA sequence: TGTGCCAGCAGTTTAGCGTATGGGGAAGAGACCCAGTACTTC.

The gene calls are TRBV27 and TRBJ1-4; a weak D match, TRBD1 (5 bases). CDR1 is MNHEY, CDR2 SMNVEV, per germline (reference sequence). The CDR3 totals 15 residues. V was clipped by 2 bases and J by 3 bases, with 10 bases between them. The CDR3 nucleotides are TGTGCCAGCAGTTTACAGGGAAACCCTAATGAAAAACTGTTTTTT. Amino acid sequence: CASSLQGNPNEKLFF.

The J gene is TRBJ2-6, the V gene TRBV6-5; 7 bases align to TRBD1. This CDR3 region has 15 residues. Germline assignment: CDR1 MNHEY and CDR2 SVGAGI. The ends lost 4 bases at V and 2 bases at J; junction bases unmatched: 2. The CDR3: CASSSQGAGANVLTF. The DNA of the CDR3 is TGTGCCAGCAGTTCGCAGGGGGCTGGGGCCAACGTCCTGACTTTC.

This clonotype came up many times. The rearrangement joins TRBV7-2 to TRBJ1-1; D is perhaps TRBD1 (6 bases). This CDR3 comprises 16 residues. Trimming left V 6 bases short and J 6 bases short, with 23 bases between. The germline V gene encodes CDR1 SGHTA and CDR2 FQGNSA. The CDR3 DNA sequence: TGTGCCAGCAGACTCCGGGACAAGCAGTCTGGCGCTGAAGCTTTCTTT. It encodes CASRLRDKQSGAEAFF. Full variable domain (rest looked up from reference TRBV7-2 and TRBJ1-1): GAGVSQSPSNKVTEKGKDVELRCDPISGHTALYWYRQSLGQGLEFLIYFQGNSAPDKSGLPSDRFSAERTGGSVSTLTIQRTQQEDSAVYLCASRLRDKQSGAEAFFGQGTRLTVV.

This chain connects TRBV19 to TRBJ2-7, with 7 positions matching TRBD1. Losses at the gene ends were 5 bases for V and 3 bases for J; bases not matched to a gene: 4. The CDR3 covers 13 residues. Germline CDR1 reads LNHDA; CDR2 reads SQIVND (reference sequence). The CDR3 DNA reads TGTGCCAGTAGTTCGACAGGGTACTACGAGCAGTACTTC. Residues: CASSSTGYYEQYF. Combining the CDR3 with reference TRBV19 and TRBJ2-7 gives the whole variable domain DGGITQSPKYLFRKEGQNVTLSCEQNLNHDAMYWYRQDPGQGLRLIYYSQIVNDFQKGDIAEGYSVSREKKESFPLTVTSAQKNPTAFYLCASSSTGYYEQYFGPGTRLTVT.

The table lists this clonotype with a few counts. The chain employs TRBV10-3 and TRBJ2-1, with 9 bases fitting TRBD1. V was pared by 9 bases and J by 0 bases, with 9 bases of the junction left unmatched. CDR3 length equals 16 residues. Germline V gene lookup returns CDR1 ENHRY and CDR2 SYGVKD. The CDR3 DNA sequence: TGTGCCATTCGGGCCTCGACAGGGGGCTCCTACAATGAGCAGTTCTTC. Its translation: CAIRASTGGSYNEQFF.

CDR3 region: CASSDSSSGANVLTF. CDR3 DNA sequence: TGTGCCAGCAGTGACTCGAGCTCTGGGGCCAACGTCCTGACTTTC. V usage is TRBV6-4 and J usage is TRBJ2-6; D gene unclear. The CDR3 loop spans 15 amino acids. The V gene's germline CDR1 is MRHNA and CDR2 SNTAGT. Deletions cut 0 bases from V and 0 bases from J, with 3 bases between.

The rearrangement uses TRBV19 and TRBJ1-2; TRBD1 aligns across 8 bases. This CDR3 has 15 residues. V trimming: 4 bases; J trimming: 5 bases; junction bases outside the gene matches: 9. The germline V gene encodes CDR1 LNHDA and CDR2 SQIVND (reference sequence). CDR3 nucleotides: TGTGCCAGTAGTAAACAGGGGGTAGATGGTTATGGCTACACCTTC. Translating it yields CASSKQGVDGYGYTF. The variable domain in full, with the rest retrieved from reference TRBV19 and TRBJ1-2, is DGGITQSPKYLFRKEGQNVTLSCEQNLNHDAMYWYRQDPGQGLRLIYYSQIVNDFQKGDIAEGYSVSREKKESFPLTVTSAQKNPTAFYLCASSKQGVDGYGYTFGSGTRLTVV.

The chain has TRBV19 and TRBJ2-1; a possible D gene is TRBD2 (6 bases). Germline V gene lookup returns CDR1 LNHDA and CDR2 SQIVND (reference sequence). The CDR3 covers 16 residues. The germline V and J ends were trimmed by 6 bases and 9 bases, with 24 bases remaining between them. CDR3 DNA: TGTGCCAGTAGATCCCAAGGGGACTTCATCATGTCTGAGCAGTTCTTC. As protein: CASRSQGDFIMSEQFF.

This clonotype appeared many times. This chain connects TRBV7-2 to TRBJ1-1; D not certain. The V end lost 9 bases, the J end lost 1 base, and 12 bases lay between the germline ends. Per the germline V gene, CDR1 is SGHTA and CDR2 is FQGNSA. The CDR3 loop spans 13 amino acids. The CDR3 sequence is CASRENRNTEAFF. CDR3 DNA: TGTGCCAGTCGAGAAAACAGGAACACTGAAGCTTTCTTT. The full variable domain, its missing parts supplied by reference TRBV7-2 and TRBJ1-1, is GAGVSQSPSNKVTEKGKDVELRCDPISGHTALYWYRQSLGQGLEFLIYFQGNSAPDKSGLPSDRFSAERTGGSVSTLTIQRTQQEDSAVYLCASRENRNTEAFFGQGTRLTVV.

This clonotype was detected a few times. The rearrangement links TRBV11-2 to TRBJ2-5; 7 bases match TRBD1. The CDR3 runs to 14 residues. The ends lost 5 bases at V and 1 base at J; junction bases unmatched: 4. Looked up from germline, CDR1 is SGHAT and CDR2 is FQNNGV. CDR3 loop: CASSMGQIQETQYF. CDR3 nucleotides: TGTGCCAGCAGCATGGGACAGATCCAAGAGACCCAGTACTTC.

The sample holds a few counts of this clonotype. The J gene is TRBJ1-1, the V gene TRBV10-3; possibly TRBD1 for D (6 bases). Trimming stripped 5 bases from V and 1 base from J, with 8 bases between. This CDR3 comprises 13 residues. Per germline, CDR1 ENHRY and CDR2 SYGVKD. CDR3 protein: CAISTTGNTEAFF. Written as DNA, the CDR3 is TGTGCCATCAGTACGACAGGGAACACTGAAGCTTTCTTT.

The genes are TRBV6-8 and TRBJ2-4; D is unclear. Germline values: CDR1 MNHGY, CDR2 SAAAGT. Trimming shortened V by 6 bases and J by 16 bases, and 22 bases separated the two germline ends. This CDR3 is 13 amino acids long. The CDR3, as DNA: TGTGCCAGCAGGCCTACTCCGGGCCGCCTGCATTACTTC. This gives the protein CASRPTPGRLHYF.

V gene TRBV7-6 combines with J gene TRBJ2-1; D ambiguous. Looked up from germline, CDR1 is SGHVS and CDR2 is FNYEAQ. This CDR3 is built from 16 residues. The V end lost 4 bases, the J end lost 5 bases, and 18 bases lay between the germline ends. DNA for the CDR3: TGTGCCAGCAGCTCGAAAAGGGAAAGAATAAACAATGAGCAGTTCTTC. Amino acids: CASSSKRERINNEQFF.

The chain recombines TRBV11-3 with TRBJ1-5; no clear D gene. The CDR3 runs 15 residues. The germline CDR1 and CDR2 sequences are SGHNT and YENEEA. V gave up 2 bases and J gave up 0 bases, with 8 bases separating them. CDR3 residues: CASSLLRDSNQPQHF. CDR3 nucleotide sequence: TGTGCCAGCAGCTTACTCCGGGATAGCAATCAGCCCCAGCATTTT.

The chain recombines TRBV6-5 with TRBJ1-6; maybe TRBD1 (5 bases). With 7 bases removed from V and 3 bases from J, the gap between germline ends came to 19 bases. The CDR3 has 17 amino acids. Germline CDR1 MNHEY, CDR2 SVGAGI. The CDR3, as DNA: TGTGCCAGCACTACCATGGGGGGGGGTAGCTATAATTCACCCCTCCACTTT. Encoded protein: CASTTMGGGSYNSPLHF.

This clonotype has ten or more counts. The V and J genes are TRBV7-8 and TRBJ1-1, with a possible D match to TRBD1 (6 bases). The CDR3 contains 16 residues. Germline lookup yields CDR1 SGHVS and CDR2 FQNEAQ. Trimming left V 5 bases short and J 4 bases short, with 20 bases between. The CDR3 bases are TGTGCCAGCAGCCTCCGTGGCGGGGGCGGGGGCACTGAAGCTTTCTTT. Protein product: CASSLRGGGGGTEAFF. The full variable domain, with the rest looked up from reference TRBV7-8 and TRBJ1-1, is GAGVSQSPRYKVAKRGQDVALRCDPISGHVSLFWYQQALGQGPEFLTYFQNEAQLDKSGLPSDRFFAERPEGSVSTLKIQRTQQEDSAVYLCASSLRGGGGGTEAFFGQGTRLTVV.

This clonotype has only a few counts. CDR3 protein: CASSAWGQGGTDTQYF. The CDR3 nucleotides read TGTGCCAGCAGCGCCTGGGGACAGGGGGGAACAGATACGCAGTATTTT. The chain combines TRBV7-9 with TRBJ2-3; TRBD1 matches 11 bases. The CDR3 covers 16 residues. Germline-derived CDR1 and CDR2 are SEHNR and FQNEAQ (reference sequence). V shed 5 bases and J 3 bases; nucleotides not matched to a gene: 7.